This TCR beta chain is drawn from a study of metastatic and nonmetastatic thyroid tumors (dated by TCRdb to about 2020). For context, the study as a whole: Repertoires were compared across peripheral blood and tumor or nodule tissue samples from malignant and benign thyroid patients.

The CDR3 starts with the cysteine, ends with the phenylalanine, and has 16 residues. The entry retains the CDR3 DNA only, 48 bases that are in frame from base 1. CDR1 and CDR2 are drawn from the germline V gene: MNHEY, SVGEGT. Trimmed from V: 5 bases; trimmed from J: 4 bases; junction bases lacking a gene match: 13. General conclusions and limits of the study: In both blood and tumor samples, TCR beta diversity was reported to be significantly higher in malignant tumors than in benign nodules.

There are many counts of this clone. This receptor's antigen is unknown. Per-base quality was not reported, and no clone a single base away is much larger than it. None of the patients had been given any treatment before thyroid surgery. The study retrospectively analysed patient clinical samples collected from about 2012 to 2018 using T-cell receptor beta sequencing. The method behind the library was PCR. TCRdb shows the sequencer as Illumina HiSeq 4000. High-throughput sequencing was used to profile the TCR beta-chain CDR3 region of each patient. The authors' analysis ran thus. Drawing on CDR3 differences between clinicopathological groups, the researchers built a classifier meant to tell apart patients with distant-metastatic papillary thyroid cancer. The Shannon index was used to assess repertoire diversity, and the Morisita-Horn index was used to assess tumor-blood repertoire similarity. TCRdb ran its own pipeline on the public reads, namely fastp trimming at Q25 and MiXCR clone calling, and kept in-frame beta chains. The V and J calls, along with clone size, are taken from TCRdb and not from the paper's own processing. In this sample the table shows roughly 33,000 clones, under 20% of which occur a single time. The ten largest clones take up approximately 7% of the sample.

The sequence was collected from a female donor with papillary thyroid cancer or a benign thyroid nodule (not recorded which). Some clones in this sample may be carry-over from other donors' samples. Sequenced: blood. The rearranged segments are TRBV6-2 or TRBV6-3 and TRBJ1-2, with TRBD1 identical over 7 junction bases. For the CDR3, the sequence is CASSAPPGGPLYGYTF. The DNA sequence is given as TGTGCCAGCAGTGCCCCCCCAGGGGGGCCCCTCTATGGCTACACCTTC.